Listed below are T cell receptor beta chains from one sample, sequenced in a study of blood T cell repertoires in COVID-19. TCRdb's table, derived via immunoSEQ multiplex PCR, lists solely in-frame clones and lacks some. The sample lists 200,000 to 250,000 clones; about 80% were seen once. The sample consisted of peripheral blood. The receptors stem from a woman aged 25 to 39 who had recovered from COVID-19. Both conserved end residues are part of each CDR3. The order of the fields is clone size, D gene, V gene, J gene, CDR3 protein, CDR3 DNA. A D gene is named only where the DNA matches it firmly. Size is omitted from some rows. Given values are once, few, many or a class for expanded clones.

>NA|NA|TRBV5-5|TRBJ2-6
CASSPLGANVLTF
TGTGCCAGCAGCCCCTTAGGGGCCAACGTCCTGACTTTC
>NA|TRBD2|TRBV24-1|TRBJ2-3
CATGRLAGGTDTQYF
TGTGCCACCGGGAGGCTAGCGGGAGGCACAGATACGCAGTATTTT
>NA|TRBD1|TRBV28|TRBJ1-2
CASSLGQGYGYTF
TGTGCCAGCAGTTTGGGACAGGGCTATGGCTACACCTTC
>NA|NA|TRBV21-1|TRBJ2-1
CASSNPFGTSGRNEQFF
TGTGCCAGCAGCAACCCATTCGGGACTAGCGGACGCAATGAGCAGTTCTTC
>NA|TRBD1|TRBV13|TRBJ1-2
CASSAVTGGYGYTF
TGTGCCAGCAGCGCAGTGACAGGGGGCTATGGCTACACCTTC
>NA|TRBD1|TRBV19|TRBJ1-2
CASSFSGQDYGYTF
TGTGCCAGTAGTTTCTCGGGACAGGACTATGGCTACACCTTC
>NA|NA|TRBV5-6|TRBJ2-7
CASSLEAGTYYEQYF
TGTGCCAGCAGCTTGGAGGCGGGAACCTACTACGAGCAGTACTTC
>NA|TRBD2|TRBV7-9|TRBJ2-7
CASSLVREPYEQYF
TGTGCCAGCAGCTTAGTGCGGGAGCCCTACGAGCAGTACTTC
>NA|TRBD1|TRBV3-1/TRBV3-2|TRBJ2-7
CASSRTDRGNEQYF
TGTGCCAGCAGCCGAACGGACAGGGGGAACGAGCAGTACTTC
>NA|NA|TRBV28|TRBJ1-2
CASTTAVQGDYGYTF
TGTGCCAGCACCACGGCAGTACAGGGCGACTATGGCTACACCTTC
>NA|NA|TRBV5-1|TRBJ2-6
CASSLLASGANVLTF
TGCGCCAGCAGCTTGTTGGCCTCTGGGGCCAACGTCCTGACTTTC
>NA|NA|TRBV28|TRBJ1-4
CASSFNSGVGNEKLFF
TGTGCCAGCAGCTTCAACTCCGGGGTGGGAAATGAAAAACTGTTTTTT
>NA|TRBD1|TRBV18|TRBJ2-7
CASSRQGPGINEQYF
TGTGCCAGCTCTCGACAGGGGCCAGGAATAAACGAGCAGTACTTC
>many|NA|TRBV28|TRBJ2-7
CASSLSSDRAYEQYF
TGTGCCAGCAGTTTGAGCTCCGACAGAGCCTACGAGCAGTACTTC
>NA|TRBD2|TRBV7-6|TRBJ2-1
CASSLSSGNVANEQFF
TGTGCCAGCAGCTTAAGTAGCGGGAACGTGGCAAATGAGCAGTTCTTC
>NA|NA|TRBV11-2|TRBJ2-5
CASSLDRFQETQYF
TGTGCCAGCAGCTTAGACAGATTCCAAGAGACCCAGTACTTC